The 25 T cell receptor beta chains below all came from one sample that was sequenced in a study of T cell changes during pregnancy in multiple sclerosis. Some clones are missing from TCRdb's copy, which holds only in-frame ones; the method was immunoSEQ multiplex PCR. The sample consists of tens of thousands of clones, 90% to 95% of them appearing once. Sequenced here: peripheral blood, sampled before pregnancy. The source of these receptors is a female donor with multiple sclerosis, enrolled in a pregnancy study.

V gene TRBV1 combines with J gene TRBJ2-7; the table calls TRBD2, which could not be checked here. TRBV1 is a documented pseudogene. CDR3 size: 15 residues. The CDR3 sequence is CTSSPPWGGAYEQYF. The CDR3 DNA follows: TGCACCAGCAGCCCTCCCTGGGGAGGCGCCTACGAGCAGTACTTC.

There are a few counts of this clone. CDR3 sequence (DNA): TGTGCCAGCTCACCAATAGGGGATTATAATTCACCCCTCCACTTT. Its protein is CASSPIGDYNSPLHF. This chain links TRBV18 with TRBJ1-6, with a tentative D call TRBD1 (5 bases). Germline CDR1 reads KGHSH; CDR2 reads LQKENI. The CDR3 loop spans 15 amino acids. V dropped 2 bases and J dropped 4 bases, with 9 bases sitting between them.

This sequence joins TRBV5-6 and TRBJ2-7, with 8 positions matching TRBD1. Germline V gene lookup returns CDR1 SGHDT and CDR2 YYEEEE. This CDR3 has 15 amino acids. Unmatched junction bases numbered 6, after V lost 4 bases and J lost 0 bases. The CDR3 reads CASSLQGAGSYEQYF. The CDR3 coding sequence is TGTGCCAGCAGCCTTCAGGGGGCGGGCTCCTACGAGCAGTACTTC.

The chain has TRBV7-3 and TRBJ1-2; possible D gene TRBD1, 6 bases. The CDR3 has 14 amino acids. The ends were cut back, 4 bases at V and 7 bases at J, with 16 bases in the middle. The germline CDR1 and CDR2 sequences are SGHTA and FQGTGA. The CDR3 sequence: CASSSTAGAGGYTF. The CDR3 DNA reads as TGTGCCAGCAGCTCCACCGCGGGGGCGGGTGGCTACACCTTC.

V is TRBV6-1 and J is TRBJ1-1, with D possibly TRBD1 on 6 matching bases. Germline assignment: CDR1 MNHNS and CDR2 SASEGT. V lost 1 base to trimming and J lost 3 bases, with 9 bases between them. This CDR3 contains 14 residues. DNA of the CDR3: TGTGCCAGCAGTGAAGGGACAGTCTACACTGAAGCTTTCTTT. Protein: CASSEGTVYTEAFF.

This sequence joins TRBV18 and TRBJ2-3, with TRBD1 as a possible D gene (6 bases). Looked up from germline, CDR1 is KGHSH and CDR2 is LQKENI. The CDR3 runs 15 residues. Trimming removed 3 bases at V and 2 bases at J, with 12 bases between. The CDR3 region is CASSPLTGITDTQYF. The CDR3 DNA is TGTGCCAGCTCACCCCTGACAGGCATCACAGATACGCAGTATTTT.

V and J are TRBV6-1 and TRBJ1-1; a possible D gene is TRBD1 (5 bases). The V end was cut by 8 bases, the J end by 8 bases, with 18 bases between. The CDR3 covers 13 residues. Germline assignment: CDR1 MNHNS and CDR2 SASEGT. The CDR3 DNA follows: TGTGCCAGCGAAGAGTGGGGCGGGGGAGAAGCTTTCTTT. Translated: CASEEWGGGEAFF.

This chain links TRBV2 with TRBJ1-4; D perhaps matches TRBD1 (6 bases). This CDR3 is 16 amino acids long. Germline V gene sequence: CDR1 SNHLY, CDR2 FYNNEI. With 3 bases removed from V and 8 bases from J, the gap between germline ends came to 19 bases. The CDR3 DNA reads TGTGCCAGCAGTGAGTTCGCGTCAGGGGATGGAGAAAAACTGTTTTTT. It translates to CASSEFASGDGEKLFF.

The chain uses TRBV5-4 and TRBJ2-1; D possibly corresponds to TRBD1 (6 bases). There are 15 residues in the CDR3. The ends were cut back, 0 bases at V and 2 bases at J, with 9 bases in the middle. Germline V gene data show CDR1 as SGHNT and CDR2 as YYREEE (reference sequence). This chain's CDR3 is CASSLDRATYNEQFF. The DNA for the CDR3 is TGTGCCAGCAGCTTGGACAGGGCGACCTACAATGAGCAGTTCTTC. The variable domain in full, with the rest retrieved from reference TRBV5-4 and TRBJ2-1, is ETGVTQSPTHLIKTRGQQVTLRCSSQSGHNTVSWYQQALGQGPQFIFQYYREEENGRGNFPPRFSGLQFPNYSSELNVNALELDDSALYLCASSLDRATYNEQFFGPGTRLTVL.

This chain links TRBV4-3 with TRBJ2-3, with TRBD2 matching 7 bases. V dropped 4 bases and J dropped 1; count of bases not matched to a gene: 5. The CDR3 spans 15 residues. Germline V lookup: CDR1 LGHNA, CDR2 YSLEER. This CDR3 is CASSPSGVGTDTQYF. Written as DNA, the CDR3 is TGCGCCAGCAGCCCCAGCGGGGTTGGCACAGATACGCAGTATTTT.

This clone has a handful of counts. The rearrangement uses TRBV4-1 and TRBJ2-1, with D maybe TRBD1 (5 bases). Trimming took 4 bases from V and 10 from J, leaving 17 bases between them. CDR1 is MGHRA and CDR2 is YSYEKL in the germline V gene. The CDR3 contains 14 residues. CDR3: CASSRKETVTEQFF. CDR3 bases: TGCGCCAGCAGCCGAAAGGAGACAGTCACCGAGCAGTTCTTC.

The rearrangement joins TRBV6-6 to TRBJ2-1, with D perhaps matching TRBD1 (5 bases). Deletions cut 6 bases from V and 8 bases from J, with 8 bases between. Germline assignment: CDR1 MNHNY and CDR2 SVGAGI (reference sequence). The CDR3 totals 11 residues. CDR3 coding DNA: TGTGCCAGCAGGTGGGGCGATGAGCAGTTCTTC. Translation gives CASRWGDEQFF.

The rearrangement joins TRBV7-3 to TRBJ2-5, with a tentative D call TRBD2 (5 bases). Germline V gene sequence: CDR1 SGHTA, CDR2 FQGTGA. CDR3 length: 12 amino acids. V lost 6 bases, J lost 7 bases, and 12 bases lay in between. Written as DNA, the CDR3 is TGTGCCAGCAGTGAGGCGGACTCGACCCAGTACTTC. Its translation is CASSEADSTQYF. Complete variable domain (other parts from reference TRBV7-3 and TRBJ2-5): GAGVSQTPSNKVTEKGKYVELRCDPISGHTALYWYRQSLGQGPEFLIYFQGTGAADDSGLPNDRFFAVRPEGSVSTLKIQRTERGDSAVYLCASSEADSTQYFGPGTRLLVL.

This chain joins TRBV18 and TRBJ2-1; tentative D call: TRBD2 (6 bases). The CDR3 sequence is 16 residues long. The germline CDR1 and CDR2 sequences are KGHSH and LQKENI. The V end lost 0 bases, the J end lost 6 bases, and 15 bases lay between the germline ends. The CDR3 here is CASSPPSLGGSNEQFF. For the CDR3, the DNA is TGTGCCAGCTCACCACCGAGTTTGGGGGGAAGCAATGAGCAGTTCTTC.

The chain couples TRBV7-3 to TRBJ2-3; the match to TRBD2 covers 7 bases. Germline assignment: CDR1 SGHTA and CDR2 FQGTGA. The CDR3 consists of 16 residues. Unmatched junction bases numbered 9, after V lost 5 bases and J lost 1 base. The CDR3 protein is CASSPRGEPRTDTQYF. As DNA, the CDR3 is TGTGCCAGCAGCCCCCGGGGGGAGCCGCGCACAGATACGCAGTATTTT.

The chain is built from TRBV4-3 and TRBJ2-1; no clear D gene. Germline-derived CDR1 and CDR2 are LGHNA and YSLEER. This CDR3 is built from 16 residues. V lost 0 bases and J 4 bases, leaving 13 bases between the germline ends. Here the CDR3 DNA reads TGCGCCAGCAGCCAAGATGGGCAGGTCAGATACAATGAGCAGTTCTTC. Protein product: CASSQDGQVRYNEQFF.

This clone is a singleton in its sample. This sequence joins TRBV7-2 and TRBJ2-7, with D possibly matching TRBD2 (6 bases). V lost 1 base to trimming and J lost 0 bases, with 10 bases between them. This CDR3 is built from 15 residues. Germline CDR1 and CDR2: SGHTA and FQGNSA. This CDR3 reads CASSLGGAGSYEQYF. CDR3 bases: TGTGCCAGCAGCTTAGGCGGGGCAGGCTCCTACGAGCAGTACTTC.

This chain connects TRBV13 to TRBJ2-2; a weak D match, TRBD2 (7 bases). This CDR3 has 17 residues. V lost 5 bases to trimming and J lost 3 bases, with 19 bases between them. Looked up from germline, CDR1 is PRHDT and CDR2 is FYEKMQ (reference sequence). The CDR3 here is CASSPREGGQDTGELFF. CDR3 coding DNA: TGTGCCAGCAGCCCTCGTGAGGGGGGGCAGGACACCGGGGAGCTGTTTTTT.

This clone is termed medium-sized. V and J are TRBV11-2 and TRBJ1-1; TRBD1 might be the D (5 bases). With 5 bases removed from V and 2 bases from J, the gap between germline ends came to 15 bases. The CDR3 consists of 15 residues. Germline CDR1 is SGHAT and CDR2 is FQNNGV. Written as DNA, the CDR3 is TGTGCCAGCAGCGCAAGTCTGGGGGGTAACACTGAAGCTTTCTTT. Its protein product is CASSASLGGNTEAFF.

This clone was counted a single time. This chain connects TRBV6-5 to TRBJ1-6; 7 nucleotides line up with TRBD1. Germline values: CDR1 MNHEY, CDR2 SVGAGI. Trimming removed 10 bases from V and 9 bases from J; junction bases left unmatched: 12. The CDR3 is 14 residues long. CDR3 loop: CAISANRGGSPLHF. CDR3 nucleotides: TGTGCCATTTCGGCGAACAGGGGAGGTTCACCCCTCCACTTT.

This clone was detected a few times. V usage is TRBV20-1 and J usage is TRBJ1-1; tentative D call: TRBD1 (6 bases). Germline assignment: CDR1 DFQATT and CDR2 SNEGSKA (reference sequence). The germline V and J ends were trimmed by 6 bases and 4 bases, with 9 bases remaining between them. This CDR3 is built from 11 residues. The CDR3, as DNA: TGCAGTGCCGTCAGGGGCACTGAAGCTTTCTTT. Encoded protein: CSAVRGTEAFF.

The rearrangement uses TRBV19 and TRBJ1-5; D possibly corresponds to TRBD1 (5 bases). Germline V gene sequence: CDR1 LNHDA, CDR2 SQIVND (reference sequence). V lost 7 bases to trimming and J lost 4 bases, with 20 bases between them. This CDR3 region has 16 residues. CDR3: CASTPSGGLRNQPQHF. CDR3 coding DNA: TGTGCCAGTACCCCCTCCGGGGGGTTGCGAAATCAGCCCCAGCATTTT.

About this clone itself: A junction end diverges from the germline sequence, so it may reflect a read error. This sequence joins TRBV7-7 and TRBJ2-7; tentative D call: TRBD2 (6 bases). The CDR3 is 16 amino acids. Germline-derived CDR1 and CDR2 are SSHAT and FNYEAQ (reference sequence). The CDR3 sequence is CASSLGLGRGVHEQYF. For the CDR3, the DNA is TGTGCTAGCAGCTTGGGCTTGGGGCGCGGGGTCCACGAGCAGTACTTC.

This chain uses TRBV7-6 with TRBJ1-1; TRBD1 might be the D (5 bases). The CDR3 extends over 15 amino acids. The ends were cut back, 7 bases at V and 0 bases at J, with 15 bases in the middle. Germline loops: CDR1 SGHVS, CDR2 FNYEAQ. The CDR3 spells CASNEMDTLNTEAFF. The CDR3 nucleotides read TGTGCCAGCAACGAAATGGACACACTGAACACTGAAGCTTTCTTT.

This sequence joins TRBV6-5 and TRBJ1-1; tentatively, D is TRBD1 (5 bases). The CDR3 length is 15 residues. V dropped 4 bases and J dropped 1 base, with 13 bases sitting between them. Germline CDR1 and CDR2: MNHEY and SVGAGI. The CDR3 sequence is CASSSRVGGNTEAFF. Written as DNA, the CDR3 is TGTGCCAGCAGTTCCCGGGTCGGGGGGAACACTGAAGCTTTCTTT.